The clone carrying this T cell receptor (beta chain) is medium-sized (0.01 to 0.1%). Its target is unknown. CDR1 and CDR2 (germline): SGHVS, FQNEAQ. The CDR3 is 17 amino acids. V shed 5 bases and J shed 0 bases, with 20 bases lying between them. The data were obtained in a study of T cell repertoires in cytomegalovirus infection. Across the study: Use of recently identified HLA-C-restricted and well-studied HLA-B-restricted CMV epitopes was part of the study. Indications of both CMV infection and matching HLA type were provided by public TCR beta signatures.

Using its own MiXCR run on the reads, TCRdb lists one record per CDR3 protein. The table has 100,000 to 150,000 distinct CDR3 sequences, roughly a third seen once; the top ten hold roughly 53%. The rearrangement uses TRBV7-8 and TRBJ2-7; maybe TRBD2 (5 bases). The sequenced sample was CD8+ T cells from cultured PBMCs, obtained from culture after CMV antigen stimulation. This clonotype was sampled from a human donor in good health (CMV status not recorded). Some clones in this sample may be carry-over from other donors' samples. CDR3 in amino acids: CASSLSLRVPFSYEQYF. CDR3 nucleotides: TGTGCCAGCAGCCTCTCTTTGAGGGTTCCATTCTCCTACGAGCAGTACTTC.